Included here is one TCR beta chain sequence, with context. These data come from a study of blood T cell repertoires in COVID-19. Across the study: Sites in the United States, Italy and Spain provided acute and convalescent COVID-19 samples.

TCRdb's table, derived via immunoSEQ multiplex PCR, lists solely in-frame clones and lacks some. The top ten hold 8% of the sample, which has 23,000 or so clones, over 85% seen once. The germline V gene has CDR1 KGHSH and CDR2 LQKENI. V shed 5 bases and J shed 2 bases, with 15 bases lying between them. This CDR3 has 16 amino acids. Sequenced sample: peripheral blood. This rearrangement joins TRBV18 to TRBJ2-2; no definite D call. This receptor was obtained from a human donor in a cohort sampled during active COVID-19. The CDR3 here is CASSSTDSLNTGELFF. The CDR3 coding sequence is TGTGCCAGCTCATCTACAGATTCCCTAAACACCGGGGAGCTGTTTTTT.